This T cell receptor (beta chain) stems from a study of blood T cell repertoires in COVID-19. Across the whole study: T cells, B-cell-depleted T cells, or PBMCs provided the cDNA or gDNA that served as material.

The CDR3 extends over 15 amino acids. Germline CDR1 and CDR2: MNHNS and SASEGT. V lost 2 bases and J 6 bases, leaving 16 bases between the germline ends. TCRdb's table, derived via immunoSEQ multiplex PCR, lists solely in-frame clones and lacks some. The sample has about 160,000 clones; roughly 84% are singletons. The Seattle site enrolled patients during active infection and followed them longitudinally. The V and J genes are TRBV6-1 and TRBJ1-2; D is perhaps TRBD1 (6 bases). Material: peripheral blood. This sequence was found in a man older than 75 with COVID-19, enrolled during active disease. The CDR3 protein is CASSEHGGRPDGYTF. The CDR3 DNA is TGTGCCAGCAGTGAACACGGGGGGCGCCCGGATGGCTACACCTTC.